In this sample, the clone carrying this T cell receptor beta chain turned up a few times. Trimming took 2 bases from V and 2 from J; bases not matched to a gene: 1. The CDR3 has 14 residues. Germline values: CDR1 MNHEY, CDR2 SMNVEV (reference sequence). As for time point: pretreatment peripheral blood. This entry comes from a study of PD-L1 blockade in urothelial cancer. Across the whole study: Blood was tested 3 weeks (second dose) and 6 weeks into treatment. Median T cell yield per blood sample was about 150,000 cells.

Profiling relied on immunoSEQ multiplex PCR, and the TCRdb table lists in-frame clones only, not all of them. The sample shows roughly 91,000 clones, under 90% of them seen only once. J is TRBJ2-7 and V is TRBV27, with 9 bases lining up with TRBD2. Material: PBMCs, obtained around atezolizumab (anti-PD-L1) treatment. The receptor was derived from a man aged 60-69 years with urothelial cancer. The CDR3 region has the DNA TGTGCCAGCAGTTTAGCGGGAGGGCCCTACGAGCAGTACTTC. This sequence encodes CASSLAGGPYEQYF.